Listed below are T cell receptor beta chains from one sample, sequenced in a study of shared clonotypes between healthy human individuals. Here immunoSEQ multiplex PCR was the method, and the copy in TCRdb shows in-frame clones only, minus some. This sample yields around 2.1 million clones, of which 85% to 95% are seen a single time; 1.7% belongs to the top ten. The specimen was naive CD8+ T cells from PBMCs. The receptor set was obtained from a man between 18 and 29 years old in good health. Some clones in this sample may be carry-over from other donors' samples. CDR3s include the opening cysteine and the closing phenylalanine or tryptophan. A D gene is named only where the DNA matches it firmly. Clone size is given for some rows only: seen once, a few or many times, or a class if the clone is expanded.

CDR3aa	CDR3nt	d_gene	abundance	v_gene	j_gene
CATRADTGELFF	TGCGCGACTAGAGCAGACACCGGGGAGCTGTTTTTT	NA	NA	TRBV10-1	TRBJ2-2
CASSQDWIAGEVYEQYF	TGTGCCAGCAGCCAAGATTGGATAGCGGGAGAGGTTTACGAGCAGTACTTC	TRBD2	NA	TRBV4-2	TRBJ2-7
CASSIDPRLESTGELFF	TGTGCCAGTAGTATAGATCCGAGGTTGGAGTCCACCGGGGAGCTGTTTTTT	NA	NA	TRBV19	TRBJ2-2
CASSPQGQSYEQYF	TGCGCCAGCAGCCCTCAAGGACAGAGTTACGAGCAGTACTTC	NA	NA	TRBV5-1	TRBJ2-7
CASSDGGGGYGYTF	TGTGCCAGCAGCGACGGCGGGGGCGGCTATGGCTACACCTTC	NA	NA	TRBV5-6	TRBJ1-2
CASSELGGSYSYEQYF	TGTGCCAGCAGTGAACTCGGCGGGAGTTACTCCTACGAGCAGTACTTC	TRBD2	NA	TRBV6-1	TRBJ2-7
CASSPRVLAMDTQYF	TGTGCCAGCAGCCCTCGGGTCCTGGCGATGGATACGCAGTATTTT	NA	NA	TRBV7-9	TRBJ2-3
CASSPFRGFGELFF	TGTGCCAGCAGCCCCTTTCGGGGGTTCGGGGAGCTGTTTTTT	NA	NA	TRBV5-8	TRBJ2-2
CASSQETRPVGEQYF	TGCGCCAGCAGCCAAGAAACTAGGCCCGTTGGCGAGCAGTACTTC	NA	NA	TRBV4-1	TRBJ2-7
CASSPRTVLSNTGELFF	TGTGCCAGCAGCCCCCGGACAGTCTTATCGAACACCGGGGAGCTGTTTTTT	NA	NA	TRBV7-9	TRBJ2-2
CASSPTAASTDTQYF	TGTGCCAGCAGCCCAACGGCAGCTAGCACAGATACGCAGTATTTT	NA	NA	TRBV7-2	TRBJ2-3
CASSYFNSVDTQYF	TGTGCCAGCAGTTACTTCAATTCTGTTGATACGCAGTATTTT	NA	once	TRBV6-5	TRBJ2-3
CASSSALTGEQFF	TGTGCCAGCAGCTCAGCACTAACGGGTGAGCAGTTCTTC	NA	NA	TRBV7-2	TRBJ2-1
CASSFGGNQPQHF	TGTGCCAGCAGCTTTGGGGGGAATCAGCCCCAGCATTTT	NA	NA	TRBV5-6	TRBJ1-5
CASSLRGSDEQYF	TGTGCCAGTAGTCTCCGGGGGAGTGACGAGCAGTACTTC	NA	NA	TRBV19	TRBJ2-7
CASSLEISLVAYEQYF	TGTGCCAGCAGCTTAGAGATCAGCCTTGTGGCCTACGAGCAGTACTTC	NA	NA	TRBV11-2	TRBJ2-7
CASSCDSGRAVNEQFF	TGTGCCAGCAGCTGCGATAGCGGGAGGGCCGTGAATGAGCAGTTCTTC	TRBD2	NA	TRBV7-3	TRBJ2-1
CASSEGFETSVRGTDTQYF	TGTGCCAGCAGTGAAGGCTTTGAGACTAGCGTGCGGGGCACAGATACGCAGTATTTT	TRBD2	NA	TRBV6-1	TRBJ2-3
CASKLAGEVYEQFF	TGTGCCAGCAAGTTGGCGGGAGAAGTATATGAGCAGTTCTTC	TRBD2	NA	TRBV28	TRBJ2-1
CAWSEGTPPPYNEQFF	TGTGCCTGGAGCGAAGGGACCCCCCCTCCCTACAATGAGCAGTTCTTC	NA	once	TRBV30	TRBJ2-1
CSVVLNTEAFF	TGCAGCGTTGTTTTGAACACTGAAGCTTTCTTT	NA	few	TRBV29-1	TRBJ1-1
CASSPPRTADETQYF	TGTGCCAGCAGTCCCCCCCGAACAGCCGACGAGACCCAGTACTTC	NA	NA	TRBV7-9	TRBJ2-5
CSVAGLGIYEQYF	TGCAGCGTTGCGGGGTTGGGGATCTACGAGCAGTACTTC	NA	NA	TRBV29-1	TRBJ2-7
CASSYGYNEQFF	TGTGCCAGCAGTTATGGGTACAATGAGCAGTTCTTC	NA	NA	TRBV28	TRBJ2-1
CASSPGAGYEQYF	TGCGCCAGCAGCCCCGGGGCGGGGTACGAGCAGTACTTC	NA	NA	TRBV5-1	TRBJ2-7
CASSYSRAGYEQYF	TGTGCCAGCAGTTACTCCAGGGCTGGGTACGAGCAGTACTTC	NA	few	TRBV6-5	TRBJ2-7
CASSLAGISTDTQYF	TGTGCCAGCAGCTTAGCGGGTATTAGCACAGATACGCAGTATTTT	NA	NA	TRBV7-9	TRBJ2-3
CSVVVGGTYEQYF	TGCAGCGTTGTCGTGGGGGGGACCTACGAGCAGTACTTC	TRBD2	NA	TRBV29-1	TRBJ2-7
CASSPDRGAGYTF	TGTGCCAGCAGCCCCGACAGGGGCGCTGGCTACACCTTC	TRBD1	NA	TRBV6-5	TRBJ1-2
CASSSVSYNEQFF	TGTGCCAGCAGTAGCGTTTCGTACAATGAGCAGTTCTTC	NA	NA	TRBV5-6	TRBJ2-1
CASEGWSGRASINTQYF	TGTGCCAGCGAAGGGTGGAGCGGGAGGGCCTCTATAAATACGCAGTATTTT	TRBD2	NA	TRBV6-4	TRBJ2-3
CASSVRTYFGPTNDSNQPQHF	TGCGCCAGCAGCGTCCGGACCTACTTCGGACCGACGAATGATAGCAATCAGCCCCAGCATTTT	NA	NA	TRBV4-1	TRBJ1-5
CASSYRGLETQYF	TGTGCCAGCAGTTACAGGGGGTTAGAGACCCAGTACTTC	TRBD1	NA	TRBV27	TRBJ2-5
CASSEIPAGAGNTIYF	TGTGCCAGCAGTGAAATCCCCGCAGGGGCGGGAAACACCATATATTTT	NA	NA	TRBV6-1	TRBJ1-3
CASSQDGSYNQPQHF	TGTGCCAGCAGCCAGGACGGGTCATATAATCAGCCCCAGCATTTT	NA	few	TRBV7-9	TRBJ1-5
CASSLSGITDTQYF	TGTGCCAGCAGCCTGAGCGGAATCACAGATACGCAGTATTTT	NA	NA	TRBV6-5	TRBJ2-3
CASSSNRAQPQHF	TGTGCCAGCAGTTCAAACAGGGCTCAGCCCCAGCATTTT	NA	NA	TRBV27	TRBJ1-5
CASSPRTRRDEQFF	TGTGCCAGCAGCCCTCGGACGCGTCGGGATGAGCAGTTCTTC	NA	NA	TRBV7-8	TRBJ2-1
CASTATGTPYEQYF	TGTGCCAGCACCGCGACAGGGACTCCCTACGAGCAGTACTTC	NA	NA	TRBV7-9	TRBJ2-7
CASSPSWTSDYNEQFF	TGTGCCAGCAGTCCGTCTTGGACTAGCGACTACAATGAGCAGTTCTTC	TRBD2	NA	TRBV28	TRBJ2-1
CASSEDLYQPQHF	TGTGCCAGCAGTGAAGACTTATATCAGCCCCAGCATTTT	NA	NA	TRBV6-1	TRBJ1-5